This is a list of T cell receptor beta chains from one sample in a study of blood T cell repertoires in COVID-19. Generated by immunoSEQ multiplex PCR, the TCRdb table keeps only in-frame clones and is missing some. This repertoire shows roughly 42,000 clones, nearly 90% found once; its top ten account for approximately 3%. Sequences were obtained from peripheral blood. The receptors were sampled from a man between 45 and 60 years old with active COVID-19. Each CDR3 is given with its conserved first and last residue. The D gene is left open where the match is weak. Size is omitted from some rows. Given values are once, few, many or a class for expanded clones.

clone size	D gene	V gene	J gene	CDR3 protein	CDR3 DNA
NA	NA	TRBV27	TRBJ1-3	CASSLLGAGNTIYF	TGTGCCAGCAGTTTATTAGGGGCTGGAAACACCATATATTTT
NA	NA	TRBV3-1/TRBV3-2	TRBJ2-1	CASSQEGAATVLNEQFF	TGTGCCAGCAGCCAAGAAGGAGCCGCTACCGTTCTCAATGAGCAGTTCTTC
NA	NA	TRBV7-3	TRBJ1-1	CASSQDRNTEAFF	TGTGCCAGCAGCCAGGACAGGAACACTGAAGCTTTCTTT
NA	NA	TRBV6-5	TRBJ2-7	CASSSGPGLPSYEQYF	TGTGCCAGCAGTTCCGGACCGGGACTTCCGTCCTACGAGCAGTACTTC
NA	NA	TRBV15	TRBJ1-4	CATSRDTGEKLFF	TGTGCCACCAGCAGAGATACGGGTGAAAAACTGTTTTTT
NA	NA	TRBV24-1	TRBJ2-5	CATSASKGYETQYF	TGTGCCACCAGTGCAAGTAAGGGGTACGAGACCCAGTACTTC
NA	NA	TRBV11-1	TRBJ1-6	CASSLGDRNSPLHF	TGTGCCAGCAGCTTAGGAGACAGGAATTCACCCCTCCACTTT
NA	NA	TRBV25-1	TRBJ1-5	CASSEMTINQPQHF	TGTGCCAGCAGTGAAATGACTATTAATCAGCCCCAGCATTTT
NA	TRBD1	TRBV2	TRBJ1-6	CASSRGLIGSPLHF	TGTGCCAGCAGCAGGGGGTTGATAGGTTCACCCCTCCACTTT
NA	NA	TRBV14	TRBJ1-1	CASSEGQNTEAFF	TGTGCCAGCAGCGAAGGTCAAAACACTGAAGCTTTCTTT
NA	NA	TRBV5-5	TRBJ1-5	CASSLSGRYQPQHF	TGTGCCAGCAGCCTATCAGGTCGTTATCAGCCCCAGCATTTT
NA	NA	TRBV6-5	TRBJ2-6	CALRGDTGANVLTF	TGTGCGCTACGGGGGGACACTGGGGCCAACGTCCTGACTTTC
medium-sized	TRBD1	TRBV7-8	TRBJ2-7	CASSLGGQGIPEQYF	TGTGCCAGCAGCTTAGGGGGACAGGGGATTCCCGAGCAGTACTTC
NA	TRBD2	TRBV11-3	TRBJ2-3	CASSVLGGSTDTQYF	TGTGCCAGCAGCGTCCTCGGGGGGAGCACAGATACGCAGTATTTT
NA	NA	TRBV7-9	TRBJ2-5	CASCRWQETQYF	TGTGCCAGCTGTAGATGGCAAGAGACCCAGTACTTC
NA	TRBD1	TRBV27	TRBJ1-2	CASSPWTGSYGYTF	TGTGCCAGCAGTCCCTGGACAGGTTCCTATGGCTACACCTTC
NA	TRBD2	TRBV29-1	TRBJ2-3	CSVEARGTNRSTDTQYF	TGCAGCGTTGAAGCCCGGGGGACTAATAGAAGCACAGATACGCAGTATTTT
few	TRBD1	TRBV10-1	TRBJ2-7	CASSEGTGSSYEQYF	TGCGCCAGCAGTGAGGGGACAGGGAGCTCCTACGAGCAGTACTTC
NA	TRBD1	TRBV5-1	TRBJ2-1	CASSTGQVEAEQFF	TGCGCCAGCAGCACCGGACAGGTAGAAGCTGAGCAGTTCTTC
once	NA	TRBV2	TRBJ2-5	CASNRGEETQYF	TGTGCCAGCAATCGGGGAGAGGAGACCCAGTACTTC
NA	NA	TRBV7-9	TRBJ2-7	CASSLDRLSYEQYF	TGTGCCAGCAGCCTGGACAGATTGTCCTACGAGCAGTACTTC
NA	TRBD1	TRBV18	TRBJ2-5	CASSPAIGTGFQETQYF	TGTGCCAGCTCACCCGCGATCGGGACAGGGTTCCAAGAGACCCAGTACTTC
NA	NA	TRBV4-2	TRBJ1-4	CASSQDQGANEKLFF	TGTGCCAGCAGCCAAGACCAGGGTGCTAATGAAAAACTGTTTTTT
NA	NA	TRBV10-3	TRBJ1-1	CAIRGVGSAEAFF	TGTGCCATCAGGGGAGTCGGGAGCGCTGAAGCTTTCTTT
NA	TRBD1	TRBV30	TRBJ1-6	CAWSGQGQHNSPLHF	TGTGCCTGGAGCGGACAGGGACAACATAATTCACCCCTCCACTTT
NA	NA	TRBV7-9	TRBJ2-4	CASSLREIGKNIQYF	TGTGCCAGCAGCTTACGGGAGATCGGGAAAAACATTCAGTACTTC
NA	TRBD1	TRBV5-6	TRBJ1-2	CASSLDRGTGYTF	TGTGCCAGCAGCTTGGACAGGGGTACGGGCTACACCTTC
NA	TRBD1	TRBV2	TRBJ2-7	CASSAGQLAEQYF	TGTGCCAGCAGTGCGGGACAGTTGGCCGAGCAGTACTTC
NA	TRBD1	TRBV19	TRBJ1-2	CASSILAGGSYGYTF	TGTGCCAGTAGTATTCTCGCAGGGGGCAGCTATGGCTACACCTTC
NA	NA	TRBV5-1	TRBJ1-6	CASSLVDSPLHF	TGCGCCAGCAGCTTGGTCGATTCACCCCTCCACTTT
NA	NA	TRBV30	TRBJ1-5	CAWSKGLSNQPQHF	TGTGCCTGGAGTAAGGGACTTAGCAATCAGCCCCAGCATTTT
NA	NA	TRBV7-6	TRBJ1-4	CASSLSQTTNEKLFF	TGTGCCAGCAGCTTATCCCAAACAACTAATGAAAAACTGTTTTTT
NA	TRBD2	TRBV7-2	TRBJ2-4	CASSLVGTSGGTDNIQYF	TGTGCCAGCAGCTTAGTTGGGACTAGCGGGGGGACGGATAACATTCAGTACTTC
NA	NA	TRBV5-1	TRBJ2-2	CASSLVQGNTGELFF	TGCGCCAGCAGCTTGGTACAGGGGAACACCGGGGAGCTGTTTTTT
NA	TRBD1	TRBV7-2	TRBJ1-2	CASSAPSGGGYTF	TGTGCCAGCAGCGCACCGTCAGGGGGAGGCTACACCTTC
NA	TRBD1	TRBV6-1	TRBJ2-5	CASSEGRGIQETQYF	TGTGCCAGCAGTGAGGGCAGGGGGATCCAAGAGACCCAGTACTTC
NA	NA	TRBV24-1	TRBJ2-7	CATAGDTYEQYF	TGTGCCACCGCGGGGGACACCTACGAGCAGTACTTC
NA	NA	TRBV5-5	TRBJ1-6	CASSLGASYNSPLHF	TGTGCCAGCAGCTTGGGGGCCTCCTATAATTCACCCCTCCACTTT